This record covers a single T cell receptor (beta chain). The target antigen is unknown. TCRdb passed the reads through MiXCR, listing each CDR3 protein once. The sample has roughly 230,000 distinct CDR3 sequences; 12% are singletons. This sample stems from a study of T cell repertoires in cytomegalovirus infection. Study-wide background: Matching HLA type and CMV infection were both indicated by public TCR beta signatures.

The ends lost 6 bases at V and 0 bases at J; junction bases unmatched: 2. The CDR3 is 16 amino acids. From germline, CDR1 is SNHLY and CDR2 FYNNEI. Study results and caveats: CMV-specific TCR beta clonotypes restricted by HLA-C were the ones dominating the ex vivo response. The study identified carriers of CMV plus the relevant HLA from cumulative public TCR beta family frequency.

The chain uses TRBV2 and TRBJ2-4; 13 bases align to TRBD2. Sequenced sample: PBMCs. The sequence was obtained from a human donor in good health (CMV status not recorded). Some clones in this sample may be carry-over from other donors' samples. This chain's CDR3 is CASRLAGGLAKNIQYF. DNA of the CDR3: TGTGCCAGCAGACTAGCGGGGGGGCTAGCCAAAAACATTCAGTACTTC.